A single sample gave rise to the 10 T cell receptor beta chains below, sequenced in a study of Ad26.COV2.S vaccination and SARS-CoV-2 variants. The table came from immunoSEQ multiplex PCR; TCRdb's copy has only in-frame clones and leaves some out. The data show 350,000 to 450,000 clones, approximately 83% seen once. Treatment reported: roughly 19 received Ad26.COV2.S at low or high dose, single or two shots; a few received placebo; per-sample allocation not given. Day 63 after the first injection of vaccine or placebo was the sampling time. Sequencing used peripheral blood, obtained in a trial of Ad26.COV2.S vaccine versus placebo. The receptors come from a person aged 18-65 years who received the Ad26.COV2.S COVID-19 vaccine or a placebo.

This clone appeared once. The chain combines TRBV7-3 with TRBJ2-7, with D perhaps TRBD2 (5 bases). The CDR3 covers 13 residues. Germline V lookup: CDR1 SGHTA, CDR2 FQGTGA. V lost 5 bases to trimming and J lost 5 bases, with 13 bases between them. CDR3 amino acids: CASSLAHRDEQYF. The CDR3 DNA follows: TGTGCCAGCAGCCTAGCCCACCGGGACGAGCAGTACTTC.

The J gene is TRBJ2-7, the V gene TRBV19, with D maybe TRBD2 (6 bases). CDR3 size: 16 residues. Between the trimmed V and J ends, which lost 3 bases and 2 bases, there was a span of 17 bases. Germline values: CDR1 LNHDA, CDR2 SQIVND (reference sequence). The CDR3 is CASSINGGLLPYEQYF. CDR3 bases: TGTGCCAGTAGTATCAATGGGGGACTTCTCCCCTACGAGCAGTACTTC.

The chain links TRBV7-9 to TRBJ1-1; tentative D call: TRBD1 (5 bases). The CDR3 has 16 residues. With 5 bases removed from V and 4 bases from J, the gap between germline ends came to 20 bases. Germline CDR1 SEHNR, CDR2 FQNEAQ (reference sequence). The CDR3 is CASSVAGAGKVTEAFF. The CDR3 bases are TGTGCCAGCAGCGTTGCCGGCGCAGGGAAGGTCACTGAAGCTTTCTTT.

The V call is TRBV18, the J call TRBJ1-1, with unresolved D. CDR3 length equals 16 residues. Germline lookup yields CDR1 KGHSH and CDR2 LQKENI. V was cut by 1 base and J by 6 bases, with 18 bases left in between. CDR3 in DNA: TGTGCCAGCTCACCACGGAGGGTACTGCCAGGATCTGAAGCTTTCTTT. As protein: CASSPRRVLPGSEAFF.

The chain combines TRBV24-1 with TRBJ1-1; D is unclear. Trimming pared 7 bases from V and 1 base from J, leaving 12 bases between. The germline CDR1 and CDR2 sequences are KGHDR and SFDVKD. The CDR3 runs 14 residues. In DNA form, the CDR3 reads TGTGCCACCAGCGAGGGCACAAAGAACACTGAAGCTTTCTTT. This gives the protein CATSEGTKNTEAFF.

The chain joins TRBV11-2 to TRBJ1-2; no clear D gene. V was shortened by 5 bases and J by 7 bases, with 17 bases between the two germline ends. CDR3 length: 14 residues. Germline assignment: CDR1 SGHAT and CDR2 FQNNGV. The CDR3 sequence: CASSLPAGLSGYTF. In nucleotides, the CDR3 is TGTGCCAGCAGCCTTCCCGCCGGGTTAAGTGGCTACACCTTC. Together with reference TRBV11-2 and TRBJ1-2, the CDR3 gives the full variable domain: EAGVAQSPRYKIIEKRQSVAFWCNPISGHATLYWYQQILGQGPKLLIQFQNNGVVDDSQLPKDRFSAERLKGVDSTLKIQPAKLEDSAVYLCASSLPAGLSGYTFGSGTRLTVV.

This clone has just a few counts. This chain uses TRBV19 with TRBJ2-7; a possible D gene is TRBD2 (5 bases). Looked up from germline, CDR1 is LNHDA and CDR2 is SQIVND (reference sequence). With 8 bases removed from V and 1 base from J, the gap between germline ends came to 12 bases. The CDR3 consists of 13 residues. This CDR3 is CASRRGESYEQYF. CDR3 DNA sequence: TGTGCCAGTCGTCGGGGAGAGTCCTACGAGCAGTACTTC.

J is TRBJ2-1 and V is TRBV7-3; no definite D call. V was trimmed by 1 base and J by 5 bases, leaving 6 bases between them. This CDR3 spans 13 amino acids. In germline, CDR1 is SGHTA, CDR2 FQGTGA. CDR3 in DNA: TGTGCCAGCAGCTTAAACACCAACAATGAGCAGTTCTTC. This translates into CASSLNTNNEQFF.

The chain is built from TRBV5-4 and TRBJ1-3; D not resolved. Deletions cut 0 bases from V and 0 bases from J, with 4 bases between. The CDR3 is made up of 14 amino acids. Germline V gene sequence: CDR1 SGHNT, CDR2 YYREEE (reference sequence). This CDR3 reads CASSLDYSGNTIYF. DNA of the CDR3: TGTGCCAGCAGCTTGGATTACTCTGGAAACACCATATATTTT.

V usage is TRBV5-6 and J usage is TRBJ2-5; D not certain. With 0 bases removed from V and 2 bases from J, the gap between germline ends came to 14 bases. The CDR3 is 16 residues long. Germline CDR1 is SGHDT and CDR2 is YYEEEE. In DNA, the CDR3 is TGTGCCAGCAGCTTGGTTGGGCCGCTCGGGCAAGAGACCCAGTACTTC. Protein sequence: CASSLVGPLGQETQYF.